This entry features one TCR beta chain sequence. This sample stems from a study of blood T cell repertoires in COVID-19. Study overall: Sources were T cells, B-cell-depleted T cells, or PBMCs; the material itself was cDNA or gDNA.

Original handling: Amplified reference gene primers provided the basis for estimating nucleated cell counts. Measured with immunoSEQ multiplex PCR; TCRdb has only the in-frame clones, and not every one. The V and J calls and clone size come from that table; D and trimming were worked out from the DNA. The data contain 200,000 to 250,000 clones, about 85% of them seen just once; the ten biggest clones take up about 0.93%. The CDR3 contains 15 residues. Germline assignment: CDR1 SNHLY and CDR2 FYNNEI. The V end was cut by 3 bases, the J end by 1 base, with 10 bases between. The chain has TRBV2 and TRBJ1-5; D is unresolved. The clonotype was recovered from a middle-aged man with acute or convalescent COVID-19. The sequenced sample consisted of peripheral blood. The CDR3 region is CASSERSGSNQPQHF. For the CDR3, the DNA is TGTGCCAGCAGTGAGAGGTCTGGCAGCAATCAGCCCCAGCATTTT.